This is a list of T cell receptor beta chains from one sample in a study of T cell repertoires in cytomegalovirus infection. TCRdb reprocessed the reads via MiXCR and lists one record per CDR3 protein. The table shows around 900,000 distinct CDR3 sequences, with about a third occurring only once. These receptors have no known antigen. Sequencing used cultured CD8+ T cells from PBMCs, obtained from culture after CMV antigen stimulation. The receptor source for this set is a human donor in good health (CMV status not recorded). Some clones in this sample may be carry-over from other donors' samples. Both conserved end residues are part of each CDR3. Fields, in order: clone size, J gene, V gene, D gene, CDR3 DNA, CDR3 protein. D genes are given only for firm matches. A clone size is listed for some rows: how often the clone was seen (once, few, many), or a class if it is expanded.

>NA|TRBJ2-1|TRBV4-2|TRBD2
TGTGCCAGCAGCCAAGATACGGGGGGGCCATACAATGAGCAGTTCTTC
CASSQDTGGPYNEQFF
>many|TRBJ2-7|TRBV7-9|NA
TGTGCCAGCAGCTTAGCGGAGGTCTACGAGCAGTACTTC
CASSLAEVYEQYF
>NA|TRBJ2-2|TRBV7-2|NA
TGTACCAGCAGCTTAGCGGGGGGGCCGGTCGGGGAGCTGTTTTTT
CTSSLAGGPVGELFF
>NA|TRBJ1-5|TRBV28|NA
TGTGCCAGCAGTTTATTACTCAGCAATCAGCCCCAGCATTTT
CASSLLLSNQPQHF
>NA|TRBJ1-2|TRBV7-9|TRBD1
TGTGCCAGCAGCTCCCCGACAGGGTTTGGCTACACCTTC
CASSSPTGFGYTF
>many|TRBJ1-5|TRBV19|NA
TGTGCCAGTAGTTCCCACAGTATAAATCAGCCCCAGCATTTT
CASSSHSINQPQHF
>many|TRBJ2-5|TRBV7-8|TRBD2
TGTGCCAGCAGAACTAGCGGCGTCCAAGAGACCCAGTACTTC
CASRTSGVQETQYF
>few|TRBJ2-5|TRBV6-6|NA
TGTGCCAGCAGTTACTCGAATGAGGGCGGGAAGCGAGAGACCCAGTACTTC
CASSYSNEGGKRETQYF
>NA|TRBJ2-1|TRBV3-1|NA
TGTGCCAGCAGCCCTCGGACCTGGGGCCACAATGAGCAGTTCTTC
CASSPRTWGHNEQFF
>NA|TRBJ2-2|TRBV11-2|NA
TGTGTCAGCAGCTTAGATCACAGGAGATTAAACACCGGGGAGCTGTTTTTT
CVSSLDHRRLNTGELFF
>few|TRBJ1-1|TRBV27|NA
TGTGCCAGCAGTGATGGGGGTATCGCTGAAGCTTTCTTT
CASSDGGIAEAFF
>NA|TRBJ2-1|TRBV27|NA
TGTGCCACCGCGGACAGGGAGGGGGGAAGCGATGAGCAGTTCTTC
CATADREGGSDEQFF
>NA|TRBJ2-2|TRBV7-9|NA
TGTGCCAGCAGCGCCCGGACAGTACCCGGGGAGCTGTTTTTT
CASSARTVPGELFF
>many|TRBJ2-5|TRBV12-3/TRBV12-4|NA
TGTGCCAGCGCCGGGGAAAGGGAGACCCAGTACTTC
CASAGERETQYF
>NA|TRBJ1-3|TRBV19|NA
TGTGCCAGTAGGACAGGCCGCGGAAACACCATATATTTT
CASRTGRGNTIYF
>NA|TRBJ2-2|TRBV24-1|TRBD1
TGTGCCACCAGCGGGCTGGGACAGGGGGCTACGGGGGAGCTGTTTTTT
CATSGLGQGATGELFF
>NA|TRBJ2-3|TRBV11-2|NA
TGTGCCAGCAGCCCAACCCCGCCGGGCCGCACAGATACGCAGTATTTT
CASSPTPPGRTDTQYF
>NA|TRBJ1-3|TRBV7-9|NA
TGTGCCAGCAGCTCCCGGGACAACGGAAACACCATATATTTT
CASSSRDNGNTIYF
>few|TRBJ1-1|TRBV19|NA
TGTGCCAGTAGTAACACAGGGACTCTCCGGAACACTGAAGCTTTCTTT
CASSNTGTLRNTEAFF
>many|TRBJ2-7|TRBV7-6|NA
TGTGCCAGCAGCTCTATTACCTACGAGCAGTACTTC
CASSSITYEQYF
>many|TRBJ2-7|TRBV7-6|TRBD1
TGTGCCAGCAGCTCCTCGGGACAGAGCTCCTACGAGCAGTACTTC
CASSSSGQSSYEQYF
>NA|TRBJ2-1|TRBV7-9|TRBD1
TGTGCCAGCAGCTTAGCGGACAGGATCCTGGCTATCAATGAGCAGTTCTTC
CASSLADRILAINEQFF
>NA|TRBJ2-3|TRBV7-4|NA
TGTGCCAGCAGCTTCTCGCGCTATAACACAGATACGCAGTATTTT
CASSFSRYNTDTQYF
>NA|TRBJ2-3|TRBV6-1|NA
TGTGCCAGCAGTCCGTCGACTTCCAGCACAGATACGCAGTATTTT
CASSPSTSSTDTQYF
>many|TRBJ2-7|TRBV20-1|TRBD2
TGCAGTGCTAGCTGGCCTGGCGGGGGTTCCTACGAGCAGTACTTC
CSASWPGGGSYEQYF
>NA|TRBJ1-4|TRBV27|TRBD1
TGTGCCAGCAGCCTCGACAGGGGTTGGGGTGGAAAACTGTTTTTT
CASSLDRGWGGKLFF
>few|TRBJ2-7|TRBV27|NA
TGTGCCAGCAGTTCAAGGGCCGTTTTTCACGAGCAGTACTTC
CASSSRAVFHEQYF
>few|TRBJ2-7|TRBV7-9|TRBD1
TGTGCCAGCAGCTCGCCGGGACAGGGGAGAGAGCAGTACTTC
CASSSPGQGREQYF